This T cell receptor (beta chain) comes out of a study of blood T cell repertoires in COVID-19. Study as a whole: Researchers got acute and convalescent COVID-19 samples from the United States, Italy and Spain. Sources were T cells, B-cell-depleted T cells, or PBMCs; the material itself was cDNA or gDNA.

As originally analysed: Amplification from reference gene primers served as the basis for estimated nucleated cell counts. Using immunoSEQ multiplex PCR, the repertoire was profiled, and TCRdb retains in-frame clones only, with some absent. V and J calls plus clone size are reproduced from that table; the DNA served to infer D and trimming. The sample lists 250,000 to 300,000 clones, about nine tenths occurring once. In germline, CDR1 is SGHRS, CDR2 YFSETQ. The CDR3 contains 15 residues. V lost 4 bases and J lost 5; bases outside the gene matches: 8. Sequenced input: peripheral blood. The origin of this receptor is a woman between 45 and 60 years old who had recovered from COVID-19. This rearrangement joins TRBV5-1 to TRBJ2-5; 10 bases are shared with TRBD1. CDR3 residues: CASSPGQGLRETQYF. The CDR3 coding sequence is TGCGCCAGCAGCCCGGGACAGGGGCTGAGGGAGACCCAGTACTTC. Together with reference TRBV5-1 and TRBJ2-5, the CDR3 gives the full variable domain: KAGVTQTPRYLIKTRGQQVTLSCSPISGHRSVSWYQQTPGQGLQFLFEYFSETQRNKGNFPGRFSGRQFSNSRSEMNVSTLELGDSALYLCASSPGQGLRETQYFGPGTRLLVL.